One sample yielded the 10 T cell receptor beta chains listed below, sequenced in a study of OX40 agonist ivuxolimab in advanced cancers. The library was made by the immunoSEQ multiplex PCR assay. The table was pulled from immuneACCESS by TCRdb, which kept in-frame rearrangements only. Such tables lose some clones; where checked, under half of the loss comes from unresolved V genes, and the rest has no known cause. The sample yields about 88,000 clones; 85% to 90% were counted once. The top ten constitute roughly 0.22% of the sample. The starting material was CD4+ or CD8+ T cells sorted from blood, obtained in a trial of the OX40 agonist ivuxolimab. The receptor source for this set is an adult with an advanced solid tumor such as melanoma, head and neck, liver or kidney cancer.

V is TRBV5-4 and J is TRBJ1-5; D is unclear. The CDR3 runs 11 residues. Trimming removed 0 bases from V and 9 bases from J, with 4 bases in between. The germline V gene encodes CDR1 SGHNT and CDR2 YYREEE (reference sequence). CDR3 sequence (DNA): TGTGCCAGCAGCTTGGTCTCGCCCCAGCATTTT. It encodes CASSLVSPQHF.

This clone was detected only once. The V call is TRBV28, the J call TRBJ1-1, with D possibly being TRBD1 (5 bases). V was cut by 2 bases and J by 4 bases, with 23 bases left in between. CDR3 length: 18 residues. Germline V gives CDR1 MDHEN, CDR2 SYDVKM. The CDR3 nucleotides are TGTGCCAGCAGTTTAGTCAGATCGGCAGGGAGGGGCGGCACTGAAGCTTTCTTT. Its translation is CASSLVRSAGRGGTEAFF.

CDR3 region: CASSADRYADQPQHF. The CDR3 DNA reads TGTGCCAGCAGTGCCGACAGGTATGCGGATCAGCCCCAGCATTTT. The chain uses TRBV6-1 and TRBJ1-5, with D tentatively TRBD1 (6 bases). CDR1 is MNHNS, CDR2 SASEGT, per germline. The CDR3 is 15 residues long. The V end was cut by 4 bases, the J end by 5 bases, with 15 bases between.

The chain has TRBV28 and TRBJ1-5; 7 nucleotides match TRBD1. V trimming: 5 bases; J trimming: 5 bases; junction bases outside the gene matches: 9. The CDR3 length is 15 residues. Germline-derived CDR1 and CDR2 are MDHEN and SYDVKM. The CDR3 protein is CASSTPGTAHQPQHF. CDR3 sequence (DNA): TGTGCCAGCAGTACTCCCGGGACAGCACATCAGCCCCAGCATTTT.

The chain uses TRBV28 and TRBJ1-2, with TRBD1 matching 7 bases. There are 15 residues in the CDR3. Unmatched junction bases numbered 5, after V lost 4 bases and J lost 0 bases. Germline V gene data show CDR1 as MDHEN and CDR2 as SYDVKM. DNA of the CDR3: TGTGCCAGCAGTTCGGGACAGAGAGCTAACTATGGCTACACCTTC. This translates into CASSSGQRANYGYTF.

Concerning this clone itself: Compared with germline, one end of the junction differs, possibly owing to a read error. The V gene is TRBV29-1, the J gene TRBJ1-5; D is unresolved. Looked up from germline, CDR1 is SQVTM and CDR2 is ANQGSEA. The CDR3 is 13 amino acids. CDR3 nucleotide sequence: TGCAGCGTCGCCCCTAACAGAGATCAGCCCCAGCAGTTT. Its protein is CSVAPNRDQPQQF.

This chain connects TRBV9 to TRBJ1-1; TRBD1 aligns across 12 bases. V lost 1 base to trimming and J lost 7 bases; unmatched junction nucleotides: 5. The length of the CDR3 is 15 residues. The germline V gene encodes CDR1 SGDLS and CDR2 YYNGEE. This CDR3 is CASSVWDRGLGEAFF. In DNA, the CDR3 is TGTGCCAGCAGCGTATGGGACAGGGGGCTGGGTGAAGCTTTCTTT. Together with reference TRBV9 and TRBJ1-1, the CDR3 gives the full variable domain: DSGVTQTPKHLITATGQRVTLRCSPRSGDLSVYWYQQSLDQGLQFLIQYYNGEERAKGNILERFSAQQFPDLHSELNLSSLELGDSALYFCASSVWDRGLGEAFFGQGTRLTVV.

V and J are TRBV18 and TRBJ1-1; 8 bases agree with TRBD1. The ends lost 4 bases at V and 3 bases at J; junction bases unmatched: 4. CDR1 and CDR2 from the germline V gene are KGHSH and LQKENI. The CDR3 is 14 residues long. The CDR3 spells CASSRQGADTEAFF. CDR3 nucleotide sequence: TGTGCCAGCTCACGGCAGGGGGCGGACACTGAAGCTTTCTTT.

This chain connects TRBV28 to TRBJ1-4, with D possibly matching TRBD1 (5 bases). V lost 2 bases and J 7 bases, leaving 14 bases between the germline ends. The CDR3 runs 15 residues. The germline V gene encodes CDR1 MDHEN and CDR2 SYDVKM. The CDR3 DNA reads TGTGCCAGCAGTTTAGGGGGTTTCATGGGTGAAAAACTGTTTTTT. Its translation: CASSLGGFMGEKLFF.

About this clone: The same CDR3 is also encoded by other DNA sequences in this sample. The rearrangement links TRBV29-1 to TRBJ2-3, with 8 bases lining up with TRBD2. Per germline, CDR1 SQVTM and CDR2 ANQGSEA. Trimming cost V 7 bases and J 6 bases; bases outside gene matches: 15. This CDR3 contains 15 residues. CDR3 region: CSGSEAGVRTDTQYF. CDR3 DNA sequence: TGCAGCGGTAGTGAAGCGGGGGTTCGAACGGATACGCAGTATTTT.